The next 21 T cell receptor beta chains were all read from a single sample in a study of neurological immune-mediated disorders. In TCRdb, the 5' RACE reads were re-called with MiXCR into one record per CDR3 protein. The table includes about 66,000 distinct CDR3 sequences, 4.8% detected once. Sequenced sample: PBMCs. These receptors all stem from a woman aged 70 to 79 with multiple sclerosis.

This clonotype was found many times. The V and J genes are TRBV15 and TRBJ1-2; the D is unclear. The CDR3 is 14 residues long. V was pared by 0 bases and J by 6 bases, with 11 bases between. From germline, CDR1 is LNHNV and CDR2 YYDKDF (reference sequence). CDR3 nucleotides: TGTGCCACCAGCAGAGACCTATTGTACGATGGCTACACCTTC. Its protein is CATSRDLLYDGYTF.

The chain recombines TRBV5-6 with TRBJ1-4; D may be TRBD1 (5 bases). Germline V gives CDR1 SGHDT, CDR2 YYEEEE. Trimming cost V 3 bases and J 12 bases, with 12 bases left between them. There are 12 residues in the CDR3. The CDR3, as DNA: TGTGCCAGCAGCTGGCCCGGGGCGGAACTGTTTTTT. Residues: CASSWPGAELFF.

Ten or more counts support this clonotype. V usage is TRBV20-1 and J usage is TRBJ1-3; weak D call: TRBD1 (5 bases). The germline V gene has CDR1 DFQATT and CDR2 SNEGSKA (reference sequence). Trimming shortened V by 3 bases and J by 0 bases, and 21 bases separated the two germline ends. This CDR3 contains 18 residues. As DNA, the CDR3 is TGCAGTGCTAGTGGGGGGTCTCAGCCGGCCTCCTCTGGAAACACCATATATTTT. Its protein is CSASGGSQPASSGNTIYF.

The V gene is TRBV10-3, the J gene TRBJ1-2; D may be TRBD1 (6 bases). Germline loops: CDR1 ENHRY, CDR2 SYGVKD. V lost 7 bases, J lost 4 bases, and 13 bases lay in between. The CDR3 is 13 amino acids. CDR3 nucleotide sequence: TGTGCCATCAAAGGAGGGGACATCTATGGCTACACCTTC. Its translation is CAIKGGDIYGYTF.

This clonotype was found many times. The V call is TRBV20-1, the J call TRBJ2-2; weak D call: TRBD2 (5 bases). Trimming took off 6 bases at V and 1 base at J, with 9 bases between the two ends. The CDR3 runs 13 residues. Germline V lookup: CDR1 DFQATT, CDR2 SNEGSKA (reference sequence). CDR3 DNA sequence: TGCAGTGCAGAGAGGGAGAACACCGGGGAGCTGTTTTTT. As protein: CSAERENTGELFF.

Points on this clonotype: This sequence may be a read error, since a much larger clone differs from it by one base. The CDR3 coding sequence is TGTGCCAGCAGTTTTTGGGACTCTGGGGCCAAAGTCCTGACTTTC. This gives the protein CASSFWDSGAKVLTF. The V call is TRBV12-3 or TRBV12-4, the J call TRBJ2-6, with a possible D match to TRBD2 (6 bases). CDR3 length equals 15 residues.

In this sample, this clonotype turned up many times. The genes are TRBV9 and TRBJ1-1; possibly TRBD1 for D (6 bases). Germline CDR1 reads SGDLS; CDR2 reads YYNGEE. This CDR3 is built from 16 residues. V lost 1 base, J lost 4 bases, and 17 bases lay in between. This CDR3 reads CASSVLGGVAPTEAFF. For the CDR3, the DNA is TGTGCCAGCAGCGTATTGGGGGGCGTCGCCCCCACTGAAGCTTTCTTT.

This clonotype was picked up many times. The gene calls are TRBV27 and TRBJ2-2; D is uncertain. CDR1 and CDR2 from the germline V gene are MNHEY and SMNVEV (reference sequence). There are 15 residues in the CDR3. Trimming took off 3 bases at V and 8 bases at J, with 16 bases between the two ends. The DNA for the CDR3 is TGTGCCAGCAGTTTCAAATACAAGCAGGCGGGGGAGCTGTTTTTT. Protein: CASSFKYKQAGELFF.

This clonotype was counted ten times or more. The chain combines TRBV3-1 with TRBJ2-1, with 11 bases aligning to TRBD1. Germline-derived CDR1 and CDR2 are LGHDT and YNNKEL (reference sequence). The CDR3 runs 15 residues. Germline trimming cut 5 bases from V and 6 bases from J; bases unmatched to any gene: 6. CDR3 in DNA: TGTGCCAGCAGCACCGGGACAGGGGGTACCAATGAGCAGTTCTTC. This gives the protein CASSTGTGGTNEQFF.

This clonotype was seen many times. V and J are TRBV29-1 and TRBJ1-2; 7 bases align to TRBD1. The CDR3 is made up of 12 amino acids. From germline, CDR1 is SQVTM and CDR2 ANQGSEA. Germline trimming cut 8 bases from V and 2 bases from J; bases unmatched to any gene: 5. The CDR3 sequence is CSTRDRNYGYTF. CDR3 bases: TGCAGCACCCGGGACAGAAACTATGGCTACACCTTC.

The chain has TRBV3-1 and TRBJ2-3, with 12 nucleotides matching TRBD2. The V gene's germline CDR1 is LGHDT and CDR2 YNNKEL (reference sequence). Germline trimming cut 4 bases from V and 6 bases from J; bases unmatched to any gene: 8. This CDR3 is 16 amino acids long. The chain's CDR3 is CASSLGLAGRIDTQYF. CDR3 nucleotides: TGTGCCAGCAGCCTAGGACTAGCGGGGAGGATCGATACGCAGTATTTT.

This clonotype was picked up many times. This chain uses TRBV6-5 with TRBJ1-3, with D possibly matching TRBD1 (6 bases). Trimming removed 5 bases at V and 7 bases at J, with 15 bases between. CDR3 length equals 14 residues. Germline loops: CDR1 MNHEY, CDR2 SVGAGI. This CDR3 reads CASSPGHPGNTIYF. In DNA form, the CDR3 reads TGTGCCAGCAGTCCGGGACATCCCGGGAACACCATATATTTT.

This clonotype was recorded at least ten times. The chain carries TRBV6-5 and TRBJ1-1; D unresolved. This CDR3 is 13 amino acids long. The germline V and J ends were trimmed by 2 bases and 6 bases, with 10 bases remaining between them. CDR1 is MNHEY, CDR2 SVGAGI, per germline. Here the CDR3 reads CASSYTGRPEAFF. DNA for the CDR3: TGTGCCAGCAGTTACACCGGACGGCCTGAAGCTTTCTTT.

This clonotype was counted ten times or more. This chain joins TRBV20-1 and TRBJ1-1; no clear D gene. The CDR3 is 12 residues long. Germline V gives CDR1 DFQATT, CDR2 SNEGSKA (reference sequence). V gave up 1 base and J gave up 3 bases, with 6 bases separating them. The CDR3 sequence: CSARVSDTEAFF. CDR3 nucleotide sequence: TGCAGTGCTAGAGTCTCAGACACTGAAGCTTTCTTT.

This clonotype has ten or more counts. As DNA, the CDR3 is TGCGCCAGCAGCTTGGGGACGGAGACCTACAATGAGCAGTTCTTC. Its translation: CASSLGTETYNEQFF. The chain joins TRBV5-1 to TRBJ2-1; D is unclear. The V end lost 0 bases, the J end lost 2 bases, and 9 bases lay between the germline ends. This CDR3 contains 15 residues. Germline CDR1 is SGHRS and CDR2 is YFSETQ. Filled out from reference TRBV5-1 and TRBJ2-1, the complete variable domain reads KAGVTQTPRYLIKTRGQQVTLSCSPISGHRSVSWYQQTPGQGLQFLFEYFSETQRNKGNFPGRFSGRQFSNSRSEMNVSTLELGDSALYLCASSLGTETYNEQFFGPGTRLTVL.

This chain links TRBV4-3 with TRBJ1-4; D may be TRBD1 (5 bases). V was trimmed by 1 base and J by 2 bases, leaving 11 bases between them. The CDR3 is 16 residues long. Germline loops: CDR1 LGHNA, CDR2 YSLEER. This CDR3 is CASSQALQGTNEKLFF. In DNA form, the CDR3 reads TGCGCCAGCAGCCAAGCCCTCCAGGGTACTAATGAAAAACTGTTTTTT.

This clonotype was seen at least ten times. The chain couples TRBV12-3 or TRBV12-4 to TRBJ1-3, with D uncertain. CDR3 length: 12 residues. V lost 3 bases and J 4 bases, leaving 4 bases between the germline ends. The CDR3 reads CASSFGGNTIYF. The CDR3 nucleotides read TGTGCCAGCAGTTTTGGGGGAAACACCATATATTTT.

This clonotype was detected many times. V is TRBV24-1 and J is TRBJ2-2; TRBD1 aligns across 7 bases. After removal of 3 bases from V and 1 base from J, the junction contained 7 bases not matched to a gene. This CDR3 region has 17 residues. Per germline, CDR1 KGHDR and CDR2 SFDVKD. The CDR3 is CATSDTRTGLNTGELFF. The CDR3 DNA reads TGTGCCACCAGTGATACCCGGACAGGTCTGAACACCGGGGAGCTGTTTTTT.

This clonotype was detected only a few times. A much more abundant neighbour one base away suggests this may be a read error. This chain joins TRBV7-6 and TRBJ1-2; D not certain. The germline V and J ends were trimmed by 6 bases and 4 bases, with 15 bases remaining between them. The germline gives CDR1 SGHVS, CDR2 FNYEAQ. The CDR3 covers 14 residues. The CDR3 loop reads CASRHSAGPYGYTF. In nucleotides, the CDR3 is TGTGCCAGCAGACACTCGGCAGGTCCCTATGGCTACACCTTC.

This clonotype was seen ten or more times. The CDR3 bases are TGTGCCAGCAGCCCTGGAAGTGGGGAAGTGGCTTTCTTT. Encoded protein: CASSPGSGEVAFF. The chain uses TRBV5-5 and TRBJ1-1; D gene ambiguous. Trimming shortened V by 4 bases and J by 11 bases, and 18 bases separated the two germline ends. CDR1 SGHKS and CDR2 YYEKEE come from the germline V gene (reference sequence). This CDR3 has 13 residues.

This clonotype has ten or more counts. The chain has TRBV7-9 and TRBJ2-7; TRBD1 or TRBD2 may be the D gene (5 bases each). CDR1 is SEHNR, CDR2 FQNEAQ, per germline (reference sequence). V was trimmed by 0 bases and J by 0 bases, leaving 15 bases between them. The CDR3 is 17 residues long. The CDR3 DNA sequence: TGTGCCAGCAGCTTAGCTTGGGGTAGGGACCCCTCCTACGAGCAGTACTTC. It is translated as CASSLAWGRDPSYEQYF.